The clone carrying this T cell receptor beta chain was detected a few times. The sample comes from a study of low-dose radiotherapy and immunotherapy resistance in tumors. Time point in this sample: before trial treatment. Every donor's regimen consisted of nivolumab, ipilimumab, aspirin, low-dose cyclophosphamide and low-dose radiotherapy. TRAV- and TRBV-specific primers, spanning alpha and beta chains, primed first-strand cDNA. It was with a constant-region primer and a V-primer adapter that TCRs were amplified over about 19 PCR cycles. MiXCR was run by TCRdb on the reads, yielding one entry per CDR3 protein. The sample lists around 90,000 distinct CDR3 sequences; about 20% were seen once. The clonotype was recovered from a male donor with prostate cancer. The sample consisted of PBMCs, taken before treatment.

CDR3 residues: CASSISRSDTQYF. Written as DNA, the CDR3 is TGTGCCAGTAGTATATCCCGCTCCGATACGCAGTATTTT. The chain combines TRBV19 with TRBJ2-3; D gene unclear. V was pared by 2 bases and J by 6 bases, with 9 bases between. The germline V gene has CDR1 LNHDA and CDR2 SQIVND (reference sequence). The CDR3 covers 13 residues.